This entry is about one TCR beta chain. The antigen is unknown. The data are from a study of identifying expanded T cells in peripheral blood. Overall study findings and caveats: Variance in clone template counts between approximately 2-week samples significantly increased with total template count across all healthy donors.

Germline CDR1 reads SGHRS; CDR2 reads YFSETQ. The CDR3 is 16 residues long. After removal of 2 bases from V and 2 bases from J, the junction contained 7 bases not matched to a gene. Generated by immunoSEQ multiplex PCR, the TCRdb table keeps only in-frame clones and is missing some. The sample yields tens of thousands of clones, approximately 83% seen once. The sample taken for sequencing was blood. The rearrangement uses TRBV5-1 and TRBJ1-2; 9 bases are a match to TRBD1. The source of this sequence is a person aged 18-70 years in good health. CDR3 nucleotide sequence: TGCGCCAGCAGCTTTGGTGGGACAGGGTCCAACTATGGCTACACCTTC. Its translation: CASSFGGTGSNYGYTF.